This T cell receptor beta chain was sequenced for a study of OX40 agonist ivuxolimab in advanced cancers. Whole-study context: At 0.01 to 10 mg/kg, ivuxolimab was administered intravenously to patients every 2 weeks. Three individuals attained partial responses, comprising one hepatocellular carcinoma case and two cutaneous melanoma cases. Overall study results and limits: At doses 0.1 to 3.0 mg/kg, CD4+ and CD8+ clones expanded.

Germline CDR1 and CDR2: SEHNR and FQNEAQ (reference sequence). V trimming: 3 bases; J trimming: 5 bases; junction bases outside the gene matches: 4. This CDR3 is built from 15 residues. This clone was seen a single time. No antigen is known for it. Peripheral blood came from all dose cohorts at three timepoints. Clones were read by immunoSEQ multiplex PCR, and TCRdb kept only the in-frame ones, dropping some. The table records roughly 25,000 clones, around four fifths of them present only once. Sequencing used CD4+ or CD8+ T cells sorted from blood, obtained in a trial of the OX40 agonist ivuxolimab. V is TRBV7-9 and J is TRBJ2-2, with 9 bases matching TRBD1. This clonotype originated in an adult with an advanced solid tumor such as melanoma, head and neck, liver or kidney cancer. CDR3 bases: TGTGCCAGCAGCTTGGAGACAGGGGGTACCGGGGAGCTGTTTTTT. It specifies CASSLETGGTGELFF.